This is a list of T cell receptor beta chains from one sample in a study of post-analysis software for immune sequencing data. One entry per CDR3 protein, called by TCRdb with MiXCR from the PCR reads. The repertoire holds 700,000 to 800,000 distinct CDR3 sequences, approximately 30% seen once, with approximately 0.55% in the top ten. Material: blood. These receptors all stem from a girl aged 5 to 17 with multiple sclerosis. CDR3s include the opening cysteine and the closing phenylalanine or tryptophan. A D gene is named only where the DNA matches it firmly. Only some rows state a clone size, as once, few, many or a class for expanded clones.

CDR3 length	clone size	J gene	D gene	V gene	CDR3 protein	CDR3 DNA
10	-	TRBJ2-1	-	TRBV2	CASGGREQFF	TGTGCCAGCGGGGGGAGAGAGCAGTTCTTC
14	once	TRBJ2-1	-	TRBV4-1	CTSSLMGPRHEQFF	TGCACCAGCAGCCTAATGGGTCCGAGGCATGAGCAGTTCTTC
19	-	TRBJ1-5	-	TRBV7-2	CASSADRRQGLSSNQPQHF	TGTGCCAGCAGCGCCGACCGTCGGCAGGGCCTGAGTAGCAATCAGCCCCAGCATTTT
15	few	TRBJ1-1	-	TRBV6-5	CASTLMGAMNTEAFF	TGTGCCAGCACCCTAATGGGTGCCATGAACACTGAAGCTTTCTTT
13	few	TRBJ2-1	-	TRBV20-1	CSANRDLNNEQFF	TGCAGTGCTAACCGGGACTTAAACAATGAGCAGTTCTTC
15	-	TRBJ2-7	-	TRBV9	CVSSAGGQEQHEQYF	TGTGTCAGCAGCGCCGGTGGGCAGGAACAGCACGAGCAGTACTTC
13	many	TRBJ2-7	-	TRBV20-1	CSARAGSSYEQYF	TGCAGTGCTCGGGCGGGCAGCTCCTACGAGCAGTACTTC
16	-	TRBJ2-4	-	TRBV6-6	CASSDWGFLAKNIQYF	TGTGCCAGCAGTGACTGGGGGTTTCTAGCCAAAAACATTCAGTACTTC
14	-	TRBJ2-7	-	TRBV20-1	CSARDASVAYEQYF	TGCAGTGCTAGAGATGCGTCAGTAGCCTACGAGCAGTACTTC
16	once	TRBJ2-3	TRBD2	TRBV5-1	CASSPGTSGSLNTQYF	TGCGCCAGCAGCCCCGGGACTAGCGGGAGCCTGAATACGCAGTATTTT
17	-	TRBJ2-7	-	TRBV20-1	CNARVMVSPQGAYEQYF	TGCAATGCTAGAGTGATGGTTAGTCCTCAAGGGGCCTACGAGCAGTACTTC
13	once	TRBJ2-5	TRBD1	TRBV2	CASTRDRGSEQCF	TGTGCCAGCACCCGGGACAGGGGCAGCGAGCAGTGCTTC
14	once	TRBJ1-6	-	TRBV14	CASSQVRVASPLHF	TGTGCCAGCAGCCAAGTCAGGGTCGCTTCACCCCTCCACTTT
16	-	TRBJ2-1	TRBD2	TRBV7-2	CASSSSTSGAYNEQFF	TGTGCCAGCAGCTCCTCGACTAGCGGGGCCTACAATGAGCAGTTCTTC
14	-	TRBJ2-7	-	TRBV25-1	CASTRTASSYEQYF	TGTGCCAGCACCCGGACAGCCTCCTCCTACGAGCAGTACTTC
15	many	TRBJ2-7	TRBD1	TRBV29-1	CSVESRGQGKGEQYF	TGCAGCGTTGAATCTCGAGGACAGGGGAAGGGCGAGCAGTACTTC
14	-	TRBJ1-2	TRBD1	TRBV5-5	CASSRDREVYGYTF	TGTGCCAGCAGCCGGGACAGGGAGGTCTATGGCTACACCTTC
17	few	TRBJ2-1	TRBD2	TRBV7-2	CASSLAGLAGGWSEQFF	TGTGCCAGCAGCTTAGCCGGGCTAGCGGGGGGGTGGTCTGAGCAGTTCTTC
15	-	TRBJ1-2	-	TRBV7-2	CASSPETATTGGYTF	TGTGCCAGCAGCCCAGAAACCGCAACAACCGGGGGCTACACCTTC
14	-	TRBJ2-3	-	TRBV20-1	CSARSPSNPDTQYF	TGCAGTGCTAGATCCCCTAGCAATCCGGATACGCAGTATTTT
9	many	TRBJ2-3	-	TRBV29-1	CSSGDTQYF	TGCAGCAGCGGAGATACGCAGTATTTT
18	few	TRBJ2-1	TRBD2	TRBV7-2	CASSLAGTSGGVDNEQFF	TGTGCCAGCAGCTTAGCGGGAACTAGCGGGGGGGTAGACAATGAGCAGTTCTTC
16	-	TRBJ2-1	-	TRBV6-2/TRBV6-3	CASSRILGDSAGEQFF	TGTGCCAGCAGCCGCATTCTCGGGGATAGCGCTGGTGAGCAGTTCTTC
13	many	TRBJ2-7	-	TRBV7-2	CASSPRGTYEQYF	TGTGCCAGCAGCCCCCGGGGGACCTACGAGCAGTACTTC
13	many	TRBJ2-7	-	TRBV6-2/TRBV6-3	CASSRNGDYEQYF	TGTGCCAGCAGCCGAAACGGTGACTACGAGCAGTACTTC
14	-	TRBJ2-5	-	TRBV7-9	CASSAPTDQETQYF	TGTGCCAGCAGTGCTCCGACGGACCAAGAGACCCAGTACTTC
14	few	TRBJ1-2	-	TRBV11-1	CASSAPGIPYGYTF	TGTGCCAGCAGCGCTCCGGGGATCCCCTATGGCTACACCTTC
12	once	TRBJ1-5	-	TRBV20-1	CSGQYSNQSQHF	TGCAGTGGACAGTATAGCAATCAGTCCCAGCATTTT
13	few	TRBJ1-1	-	TRBV7-2	CASSSGSETEAFF	TGTGCCAGCAGCTCTGGGAGTGAAACTGAAGCTTTCTTT
17	few	TRBJ2-1	-	TRBV4-3	CASSQDEASWDHNEQFF	TGCGCCAGCAGCCAAGATGAGGCTAGCTGGGACCACAATGAGCAGTTCTTC
12	few	TRBJ1-4	TRBD1	TRBV6-6	CASRGGGEKLFF	TGTGCCAGCCGAGGGGGCGGTGAAAAACTGTTTTTT
14	-	TRBJ1-5	-	TRBV6-2/TRBV6-3	CASSYKILLEPQHF	TGTGCCAGCAGTTACAAGATCCTCCTAGAGCCCCAGCATTTT
14	-	TRBJ2-4	-	TRBV20-1	CSARTGLAKNIQYF	TGCAGTGCTCGCACAGGGCTAGCCAAAAACATTCAGTACTTC
14	-	TRBJ2-1	-	TRBV20-1	CSARGWDLYNEQFF	TGCAGTGCTAGAGGATGGGACCTTTACAATGAGCAGTTCTTC
20	-	TRBJ2-6	TRBD1	TRBV10-3	CAISESMGTGGLSGANVLTF	TGTGCCATCAGTGAGTCGATGGGGACAGGGGGATTGTCTGGGGCCAACGTCCTGACTTTC
14	-	TRBJ1-4	-	TRBV10-3	CAISAAHSNEKLFF	TGTGCCATCAGTGCCGCGCACAGCAATGAAAAACTGTTTTTT
14	few	TRBJ1-5	-	TRBV7-2	CASSSPPSNQPQHF	TGTGCCAGCAGCTCTCCCCCCAGCAATCAGCCCCAGCATTTT